A single sample is the source of the 8 T cell receptor beta chains below, sequenced in a study of blood T cell repertoires in COVID-19. TCRdb's copy holds only in-frame clones and misses some; the assay was immunoSEQ multiplex PCR. The sample includes roughly 230,000 clones, about 85% of them seen just once. The sequenced sample was peripheral blood. These receptors were collected from a woman of 80 years or more with COVID-19, enrolled during active disease.

This clone was counted once. The chain joins TRBV23-1 to TRBJ2-3; D call uncertain. TRBV23-1 carries the ORF label, with uncertain function. Trimming cost V 0 bases and J 2 bases, with 12 bases left between them. This CDR3 contains 16 residues. The DNA of the CDR3 is TGCGCCAGCAGTCAATCATCAGGATCAAACACAGATACGCAGTATTTT. The encoded protein is CASSQSSGSNTDTQYF.

In this sample, this clone turned up a few times. The chain carries TRBV6-5 and TRBJ1-5; possible D gene TRBD1, 6 bases. The CDR3 totals 14 residues. In germline, CDR1 is MNHEY, CDR2 SVGAGI. V lost 2 bases and J lost 7, with 12 bases in between. The CDR3 DNA follows: TGTGCCAGCAGTTACACAGGGAGGGGACAGCCCCAGCATTTT. Translating gives CASSYTGRGQPQHF.

V gene TRBV5-1 combines with J gene TRBJ2-3, with D perhaps matching TRBD2 (5 bases). The CDR3 extends over 12 amino acids. Germline lookup yields CDR1 SGHRS and CDR2 YFSETQ. Trimming shortened V by 7 bases and J by 7 bases, and 13 bases separated the two germline ends. This chain's CDR3 is CASGHEGNTQYF. The CDR3 region has the DNA TGCGCCAGCGGCCACGAGGGAAATACGCAGTATTTT.

This chain joins TRBV7-2 and TRBJ1-1; D not resolved. Trimming stripped 8 bases from V and 1 base from J, with 14 bases between. The CDR3 contains 14 residues. Germline CDR1 is SGHTA and CDR2 is FQGNSA. The CDR3 spells CASETLGRNTEAFF. Here the CDR3 DNA reads TGTGCCAGCGAGACCTTAGGGAGGAACACTGAAGCTTTCTTT.

This clone was seen a handful of times. V and J are TRBV28 and TRBJ1-5, with D perhaps matching TRBD1 (5 bases). Germline CDR1 reads MDHEN; CDR2 reads SYDVKM. V was shortened by 3 bases and J by 1 base, with 7 bases between the two germline ends. This CDR3 is 14 amino acids long. CDR3 in DNA: TGTGCCAGCAGTTTGCGGGGGAGCAATCAGCCCCAGCATTTT. The encoded protein is CASSLRGSNQPQHF.

The rearrangement uses TRBV2 and TRBJ2-1, with TRBD2 matching 8 bases. The V segment lost 5 bases and the J segment 7 bases; nucleotides outside the gene matches: 10. In germline, CDR1 is SNHLY, CDR2 FYNNEI. CDR3 length equals 15 residues. The CDR3 loop reads CASSFGGAVGNEQFF. The CDR3 DNA is TGTGCCAGCAGTTTCGGGGGGGCTGTGGGGAATGAGCAGTTCTTC.

The chain uses TRBV18 and TRBJ1-1; the D gene is possibly TRBD1 (6 bases). V was clipped by 1 base and J by 3 bases, with 6 bases between them. The V gene's germline CDR1 is KGHSH and CDR2 LQKENI. The CDR3 is made up of 13 amino acids. Here the CDR3 reads CASSPQGDTEAFF. CDR3 nucleotides: TGTGCCAGCTCACCACAGGGGGACACTGAAGCTTTCTTT.

This clone was picked up one time. The V and J genes are TRBV14 and TRBJ2-4, with a weak D call TRBD2 (6 bases). Trimming left V 1 base short and J 0 bases short, with 7 bases between. Germline V CDR1 and CDR2: SGHDN, FVKESK. The CDR3 consists of 15 residues. Here the CDR3 DNA reads TGTGCCAGCAGCCAAGGCGGGGTAGCCAAAAACATTCAGTACTTC. This translates into CASSQGGVAKNIQYF.